This record covers a single TCR beta chain. Its antigen is not yet known. No much larger clonotype is one base removed from it; base qualities were not supplied. This record belongs to a study of blood T cell repertoires in COVID-19 (dated by TCRdb to about 2020). About the investigation overall: Samples from collaborators originated in the United States, Italy and Spain and spanned both the acute and convalescent phases of COVID-19. The samples were drawn from two sources: the first 160 participants of the ongoing ImmuneRACE study, and approximately 1,300 subjects contributed by 6 global collaborators. The prospective study material was composed of cDNA or gDNA derived from T cells, B-cell-depleted T cells, or PBMCs. Deeply sampled blood TCRbeta repertoires from subjects exposed to, actively infected with, or recovered from COVID-19 were included in the dataset. A de-identified subject ID, COVID-19 status, age in years and sex were almost always included in the sample metadata. The repertoires were made available in a free public database intended to serve as a resource for research on the immune response to SARS-CoV-2. Where available, HLA class I and class II types were taken from metadata supplied by the sample provider and were not determined by assay-based typing.

TCRbeta CDR3 regions were amplified from genomic DNA using the immunoSEQ Assay, a bias-controlled multiplex PCR. In the authors' own workflow: Within the assay, amplification of reference gene primers was used to estimate how many nucleated cells each sample contained. To quantify the absolute abundance of each unique TCRbeta CDR3 rearrangement, sequence reads were collapsed and filtered. For each sample, productive Simpson clonality was calculated by taking the square root of Simpson's diversity index across productive rearrangements. TCRdb took this table from immuneACCESS and kept in-frame rearrangements with V and J called. Such tables lack part of the clones; where checked against another copy, unresolved V genes explain under half of the gap, and the rest is unexplained. For V, J and clone size, that table is used; D and trimming come from the DNA. In all, the sample holds about 440,000 clones, and 87% of those were seen once. The ten top clones hold approximately 2% of the sample.

Study-wide findings and limitations: Clinical and demographic metadata were provided uncurated, with the amount varying by source and participant.

Looking up the germline V gene yields CDR1 MGHDK and CDR2 SYGVNS. The V end loses 1 base and the J end loses 8 bases, and a stretch of 23 bases separates them. Inclusive of the bounding cysteine and phenylalanine, the CDR3 is 18 residues long. Only CDR3 DNA remains: 54 bases, in frame from the first base. Participants in the prospective study were aged about 18 to 95 years, lived in 20 to 30 United States geographic areas, and enrolled through a virtual design. Cohort assignment in the prospective study relied on participant-reported clinical history from a screening survey and a study questionnaire. Mobile phlebotomists in the prospective study collected whole blood, serum and a nasopharyngeal or oropharyngeal swab from every participant. Additional blood draws and questionnaires over an approximately two-month period could optionally be provided by prospective study participants. Before DNA extraction, blood samples from the prospective study were shipped at room temperature or frozen.

Sequencing was carried out using PBMCs or T cells enriched from blood (not recorded which). The clonotype was recovered from a woman aged 18 to 35 with acute COVID-19. The V gene is TRBV25-1 and the J gene is TRBJ2-2; the D region possibly corresponds to TRBD1 (6 bases align). Read as DNA, the sequence is TGTGCCAGCAGTGAATTTGCCAGGACAGTCCCCTGGGGGGGGGAGCTGTTTTTT. It codes for CASSEFARTVPWGGELFF.